The 12 T cell receptor beta chains reported below all come from one sample, sequenced in a study of response to subunit inactivated influenza vaccine. One entry per CDR3 protein results from TCRdb running MiXCR on the RT-PCR reads. The table lists approximately 500,000 distinct CDR3 sequences, under 30% of them singletons. These records were also assigned to another study, of T cells expressing NK-cell markers. From that paper: Beta-chain TCR cDNA was generated via 5'RACE template switching with UMIs.

Sequenced material: CD4+ T cells sorted from PBMCs, taken 11 to 12 days after vaccination. The source is a man aged 45-60 years who received an inactivated influenza vaccine.

V usage is TRBV6-2 or TRBV6-3 and J usage is TRBJ2-2; 9 bases are a match to TRBD1. The germline CDR1 and CDR2 sequences are MNHEY and SVGEGT. J gave up 3 bases and V 6 bases, and 11 bases lay outside the gene matches. The CDR3 contains 17 residues. In DNA, the CDR3 is TGTGCCAGCAGGTCTTCCCCGGGACAGGGATACACCGGGGAGCTGTTTTTT. Amino acids: CASRSSPGQGYTGELFF.

The CDR3 nucleotides read TGTGCCAGCAGTGGGCAGGGCTTTCTTCGTCAGCCCCAGCATTTT. It yields the protein CASSGQGFLRQPQHF. The rearrangement uses TRBV6-1 and TRBJ1-5, with D perhaps TRBD1 (5 bases). The germline V and J ends were trimmed by 4 bases and 6 bases, with 16 bases remaining between them. CDR1 MNHNS and CDR2 SASEGT come from the germline V gene. The CDR3 loop spans 15 amino acids.

The rearrangement joins TRBV6-4 to TRBJ2-1; 10 positions match TRBD2. CDR3 length equals 14 residues. Germline CDR1 MRHNA, CDR2 SNTAGT. V gave up 4 bases and J gave up 7 bases; unmatched junction bases: 4. CDR3: CASSAGTSVNEQFF. CDR3 nucleotides: TGTGCCAGCAGTGCTGGGACTAGCGTTAATGAGCAGTTCTTC.

This clonotype was observed a handful of times. J is TRBJ2-1 and V is TRBV12-3 or TRBV12-4; 9 positions agree with TRBD2. After removal of 2 bases from V and 5 bases from J, the junction contained 4 bases not matched to a gene. The CDR3 consists of 15 residues. CDR3 sequence: CASSLIERGDNEQFF. The CDR3 region has the DNA TGTGCCAGCAGTTTAATTGAGCGGGGGGACAATGAGCAGTTCTTC.

This clonotype has only a few counts. The gene calls are TRBV7-9 and TRBJ2-5; D is unclear. The CDR3 is 11 amino acids. V was shortened by 7 bases and J by 4 bases, with 7 bases between the two germline ends. Germline V gene sequence: CDR1 SEHNR, CDR2 FQNEAQ (reference sequence). The CDR3 sequence: CASNVRETQYF. In DNA form, the CDR3 reads TGTGCCAGCAACGTGAGAGAGACCCAGTACTTC.

The rearrangement joins TRBV28 to TRBJ1-5, with a weak D call TRBD1 (6 bases). The V end was cut by 4 bases, the J end by 3 bases, with 13 bases between. Germline V gives CDR1 MDHEN, CDR2 SYDVKM. The CDR3 covers 15 residues. Here the CDR3 DNA reads TGTGCCAGCAGTTCCTCCCGGGGGCACAATCAGCCCCAGCATTTT. This gives the protein CASSSSRGHNQPQHF.

The gene calls are TRBV7-8 and TRBJ1-1; the D is unclear. Trimming shortened V by 4 bases and J by 2 bases, and 11 bases separated the two germline ends. This CDR3 has 14 amino acids. Germline V CDR1 and CDR2: SGHVS, FQNEAQ. CDR3 sequence (DNA): TGTGCCAGCAGCTCCTCCGAAGTTAACACTGAAGCTTTCTTT. Residues: CASSSSEVNTEAFF.

This clonotype was counted between two and nine times. The rearrangement links TRBV15 to TRBJ2-1; no clear D gene. The CDR3 spans 16 residues. Between the trimmed V and J ends, which lost 3 bases and 1 base, there was a span of 13 bases. Per germline, CDR1 LNHNV and CDR2 YYDKDF (reference sequence). CDR3 sequence: CATSRAIRRSYNEQFF. CDR3 coding DNA: TGTGCCACCAGCAGGGCTATCCGCAGGTCCTACAATGAGCAGTTCTTC.

This clonotype was observed a few times. The chain recombines TRBV28 with TRBJ2-1; 9 positions agree with TRBD2. Germline CDR1 and CDR2: MDHEN and SYDVKM. V was pared by 6 bases and J by 9 bases, with 9 bases of the junction left unmatched. The CDR3 loop spans 14 amino acids. DNA of the CDR3: TGTGCCAGCAGAGTAGTAGCGGGAGTAACTGAGCAGTTCTTC. It is translated as CASRVVAGVTEQFF.

The chain has TRBV10-3 and TRBJ2-3; tentatively, D is TRBD1 or TRBD2 (5 bases each). CDR3 length: 15 amino acids. CDR1 is ENHRY and CDR2 is SYGVKD in the germline V gene. V lost 6 bases and J 2 bases, leaving 15 bases between the germline ends. Written as DNA, the CDR3 is TGTGCCATCAGAGCCGGGACCGGAGTCACAGATACGCAGTATTTT. Translation: CAIRAGTGVTDTQYF.

This chain connects TRBV7-3 to TRBJ2-1; TRBD2 agrees at 13 bases. The CDR3 is made up of 15 amino acids. The germline gives CDR1 SGHTA, CDR2 FQGTGA. V lost 5 bases to trimming and J lost 6 bases; unmatched junction nucleotides: 4. CDR3 sequence reads: CASSLGTSGVNEQFF. The CDR3 nucleotides are TGTGCCAGCAGCCTGGGGACTAGCGGGGTCAATGAGCAGTTCTTC. The full variable domain, with the rest looked up from reference TRBV7-3 and TRBJ2-1, is GAGVSQTPSNKVTEKGKYVELRCDPISGHTALYWYRQSLGQGPEFLIYFQGTGAADDSGLPNDRFFAVRPEGSVSTLKIQRTERGDSAVYLCASSLGTSGVNEQFFGPGTRLTVL.

The chain joins TRBV12-3 or TRBV12-4 to TRBJ2-1; weak D call: TRBD2 (5 bases). There are 17 residues in the CDR3. The V and J ends lost 7 bases and 8 bases respectively, with 27 bases between them. The CDR3 region is CASTPPFWSGKSDEQFF. For the CDR3, the DNA is TGTGCCAGCACCCCACCCTTCTGGAGCGGCAAAAGTGATGAGCAGTTCTTC.